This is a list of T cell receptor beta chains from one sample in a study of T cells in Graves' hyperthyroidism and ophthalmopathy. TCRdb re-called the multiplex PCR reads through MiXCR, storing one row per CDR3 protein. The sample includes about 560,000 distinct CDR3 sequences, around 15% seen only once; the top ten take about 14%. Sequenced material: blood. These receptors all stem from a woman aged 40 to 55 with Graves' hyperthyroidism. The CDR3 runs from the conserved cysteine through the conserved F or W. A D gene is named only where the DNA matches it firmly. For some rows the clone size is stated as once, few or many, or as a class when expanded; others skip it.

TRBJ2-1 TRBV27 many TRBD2 CASRLLSGNPSYNEQFF TGTGCCAGCAGACTACTTAGCGGGAACCCCTCCTACAATGAGCAGTTCTTC
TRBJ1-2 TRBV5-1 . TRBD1 CASSLASSGTGRLYGYTF TGCGCCAGCAGCTTGGCCAGCTCCGGGACAGGGCGGCTCTATGGCTACACCTTC
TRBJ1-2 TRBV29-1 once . CSVEPENYGYTF TGCAGCGTTGAACCCGAGAACTATGGCTACACCTTC
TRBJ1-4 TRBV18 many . CASSPLRAHGTNEKLFF TGTGCCAGCTCACCACTCCGGGCCCATGGGACTAATGAAAAACTGTTTTTT
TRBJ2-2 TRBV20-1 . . CSAREGTTGELFF TGCAGTGCTAGAGAGGGGACCACCGGGGAGCTGTTTTTT
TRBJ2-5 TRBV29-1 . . CSVEDQGRGTQYF TGCAGCGTTGAAGACCAAGGGAGAGGGACCCAGTACTTC
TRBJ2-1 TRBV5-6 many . CASSFPGAGEQFF TGTGCCAGCAGCTTCCCGGGGGCGGGTGAGCAGTTCTTC
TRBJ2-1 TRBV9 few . CASSVATDNEQFF TGTGCCAGCAGCGTAGCAACGGACAATGAGCAGTTCTTC
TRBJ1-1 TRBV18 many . CASSPQGGDTEAFF TGTGCCAGCTCACCTCAGGGAGGGGACACTGAAGCTTTCTTT
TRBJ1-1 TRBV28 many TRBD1 CASSAGTGGYTEAFF TGTGCCAGCAGTGCAGGGACAGGGGGATACACTGAAGCTTTCTTT
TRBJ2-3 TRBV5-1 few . CASSFEKSTDTQYF TGCGCCAGCAGCTTTGAGAAGAGCACAGATACGCAGTATTTT
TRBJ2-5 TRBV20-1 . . CSARRRSQETQYF TGCAGTGCTAGACGGCGCTCCCAAGAGACCCAGTACTTC
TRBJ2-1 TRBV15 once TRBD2 CATSRELAGAYNEQFF TGTGCCACCAGCAGAGAACTAGCGGGGGCCTACAATGAGCAGTTCTTC
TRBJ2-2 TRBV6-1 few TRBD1 CASRQGTGVITGELFF TGTGCCAGCAGACAAGGGACAGGCGTAATTACCGGGGAGCTGTTTTTT
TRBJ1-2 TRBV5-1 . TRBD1 CASSPSGTGVHGYTF TGCGCCAGCAGCCCGTCAGGGACAGGGGTCCATGGCTACACCTTC
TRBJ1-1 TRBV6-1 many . CASKLPENTEAFF TGTGCCAGCAAACTTCCAGAGAACACTGAAGCTTTCTTT
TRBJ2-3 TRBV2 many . CASSTDTQYF TGTGCCAGCAGCACAGATACGCAGTATTTT
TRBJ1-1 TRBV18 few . CASSPFKENTEAFF TGTGCCAGCTCACCATTTAAGGAGAACACTGAAGCTTTCTTT
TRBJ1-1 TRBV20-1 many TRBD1 CSANAGGPANTEAFF TGCAGTGCCAACGCAGGGGGGCCGGCGAACACTGAAGCTTTCTTT
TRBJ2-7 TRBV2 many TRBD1 CASSPQGDPGKQYF TGTGCCAGCAGTCCCCAGGGGGATCCAGGCAAGCAGTACTTC
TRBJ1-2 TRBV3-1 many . CASSQASGLLGYTF TGTGCCAGCAGCCAAGCTTCTGGACTCCTCGGCTACACCTTC
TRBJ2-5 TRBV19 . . CASSMTLGETQYF TGTGCCAGTAGTATGACCCTGGGAGAGACCCAGTACTTC
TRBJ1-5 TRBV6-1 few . CASRSEQGNQPQHF TGTGCCAGCAGATCAGAACAGGGCAATCAGCCCCAGCATTTT
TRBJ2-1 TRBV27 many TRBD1 CASSPPGQRYNEQFF TGTGCCAGCAGTCCTCCGGGACAGAGATACAATGAGCAGTTCTTC
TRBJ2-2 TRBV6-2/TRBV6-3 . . CASSYDRRSGELFF TGTGCCAGCAGTTATGACAGAAGAAGCGGGGAGCTGTTTTTT
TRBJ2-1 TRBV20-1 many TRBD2 CSASGLKGYNEQFF TGCAGTGCGTCGGGACTAAAGGGGTACAATGAGCAGTTCTTC
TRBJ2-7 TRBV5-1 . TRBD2 CASKSTGTNSYEQYF TGCGCCAGCAAGAGTACCGGGACTAACTCCTACGAGCAGTACTTC
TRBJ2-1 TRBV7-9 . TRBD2 CASSPQPGLAGGGGGNEQFF TGTGCCAGCAGTCCTCAACCGGGACTAGCGGGAGGGGGGGGAGGCAATGAGCAGTTCTTC
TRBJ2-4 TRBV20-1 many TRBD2 CSAEDSGEAKNIQYF TGCAGTGCTGAAGACAGCGGGGAGGCCAAAAACATTCAGTACTTC
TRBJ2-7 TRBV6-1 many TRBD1 CASSDPDRGYEQYF TGTGCCAGCAGTGACCCGGACAGGGGCTACGAGCAGTACTTC
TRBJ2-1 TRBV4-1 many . CASSQGVGSSYNEQFF TGCGCCAGCAGCCAAGGGGTCGGGAGCTCCTACAATGAGCAGTTCTTC
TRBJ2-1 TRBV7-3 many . CASSLRGGDSNEQFF TGTGCCAGCAGCTTAAGAGGGGGAGATAGCAATGAGCAGTTCTTC